This TCR beta chain was found in a study of OX40 agonist ivuxolimab in advanced cancers. Sampling times: baseline, cycle 4 day 1, cycle 7 day 1. Germline loops: CDR1 SGDLS, CDR2 YYNGEE. With 3 bases removed from V and 10 bases from J, the gap between germline ends came to 17 bases. This CDR3 has 14 residues. Using immunoSEQ multiplex PCR, the repertoire was profiled, and TCRdb retains in-frame clones only, with some absent. The repertoire holds tens of thousands of clones, about nine tenths seen once, with around 4.2% in the top ten. The J gene is TRBJ2-1, the V gene TRBV9; D might be TRBD2 (6 bases). The input for sequencing was CD4+ or CD8+ T cells sorted from blood, taken in a trial of the OX40 agonist ivuxolimab. This clonotype was sampled from an adult with an advanced solid tumor such as melanoma, head and neck, liver or kidney cancer. The CDR3 spells CASSGGTHPNEQFF. As DNA, the CDR3 is TGTGCCAGCAGCGGCGGGACGCACCCAAACGAGCAGTTCTTC.